This TCR beta chain was identified during a study of CD8 T cells in ankylosing spondylitis. Notes on the study in general: Relatively scarce in peripheral blood, disease-linked clones were CD8+. There was a TCR beta motif, made of several highly homologous variants, that appeared characteristic of ankylosing spondylitis blood.

The germline V gene has CDR1 LGHDT and CDR2 YNNKEL (reference sequence). V gave up 4 bases and J gave up 4 bases, with 16 bases separating them. The CDR3 totals 16 residues. This clonotype was recorded a few times. Its antigen is unidentified. In TCRdb, the 5' RACE reads were re-called with MiXCR into one record per CDR3 protein. This sample carries approximately 540,000 distinct CDR3 sequences, about 13% of them seen once, and the ten largest clones take under 7.5%. Sequencing was done on a sample of blood, either unsorted or a sorted T cell fraction (not recorded which). This sequence originates from a male donor with ankylosing spondylitis. The rearrangement joins TRBV3-1 to TRBJ2-2; the D gene could be TRBD1 or TRBD2 (5 bases each). This CDR3 reads CASSLGSGPLTGELFF. The DNA for the CDR3 is TGTGCCAGCAGCCTAGGGTCGGGACCTCTCACCGGGGAGCTGTTTTTT.